This TCR beta chain was identified during a study of shared T cell receptors in the human thymus. This clone has a handful of counts. The CDR3 length is 14 residues. Germline V CDR1 and CDR2: SGHTA, FQGNSA. The germline V and J ends were trimmed by 1 base and 2 bases, with 9 bases remaining between them. TCRdb's table, derived via immunoSEQ multiplex PCR, lists solely in-frame clones and lacks some. The table has over 450,000 clones, more than 75% seen once; the top ten hold roughly 0.013%. These data also featured in a second study, about human thymus T cells.

This clonotype was obtained from a boy under two years old with a congenital heart defect. The sample was thymocytes. The chain links TRBV7-2 to TRBJ2-7, with TRBD1 as a possible D gene (6 bases). As DNA, the CDR3 is TGTGCCAGCAGCTTAGAGGGACACACCTACGAGCAGTACTTC. This sequence encodes CASSLEGHTYEQYF.